These T cell receptor beta chains were read from a single sample in a study of blood T cell repertoires in COVID-19. Produced via immunoSEQ multiplex PCR; TCRdb's table is partial and in-frame only. The data contain 95,000 to 120,000 clones, about 85% of them singletons. The sequenced material came from peripheral blood. Receptors were obtained from a man aged 45-60 years with acute or convalescent COVID-19. The CDR3 runs from the conserved cysteine through the conserved F or W. D genes are given only for firm matches. Some rows have no size entry. The others give once, few or many, or a class for an expanded clone.

TRBJ2-7 TRBV28 TRBD1 medium-sized TGTGCCAGCAGTTTTGGGCAGGGGGTACACGAGCAGTACTTC CASSFGQGVHEQYF
TRBJ1-5 TRBV6-5 - - TGTGCCAGCAGTTATTTGGACAGAATCCTTCAGCCCCAGCATTTT CASSYLDRILQPQHF
TRBJ2-7 TRBV11-1 - - TGTGCCAGCAGCTTATATTCCCGCAGGCCGGACGAGCAGTACTTC CASSLYSRRPDEQYF
TRBJ2-1 TRBV3-1/TRBV3-2 - - TGTGCCAGCAGCCGAACGACCTTGAGGACTGGAGTGTCCAATGAGCAGTTCTTC CASSRTTLRTGVSNEQFF
TRBJ1-1 TRBV11-2 - few TGTGCCAGCAGCTTAGGGGCGGGAAACACTGAAGCTTTCTTT CASSLGAGNTEAFF
TRBJ2-1 TRBV5-1 TRBD2 - TGCGCCAGCAGCTTGTACCCGGGGGGGGGAGAATGGGAGCAGTTCTTC CASSLYPGGGEWEQFF
TRBJ1-2 TRBV3-1/TRBV3-2 - - TGTGCCAGCAGCCGCCCCGGCTATGGCTACACCTTC CASSRPGYGYTF
TRBJ1-1 TRBV5-4 - - TGTGCCAGCAGCTTGCCCTCCGGAGAAAGCACTGAAGCTTTCTTT CASSLPSGESTEAFF
TRBJ1-1 TRBV19 - few TGTGCCAGTAGTCCCCCTAACAGGGCCATGAACACTGAAGCTTTCTTT CASSPPNRAMNTEAFF
TRBJ1-2 TRBV5-6 - - TGTGCCAGCAGCCGGGTGGACAGCAACTATGGCTACACCTTC CASSRVDSNYGYTF
TRBJ1-5 TRBV4-1 - - TGCGCCAGCAGCCAAGAACGGGTAGGCAATCAGCCCCAGCATTTT CASSQERVGNQPQHF
TRBJ2-1 TRBV28 TRBD2 - TGTGCCAGCAGTTTCCGGGGGCGGGGGGACAATGAGCAGTTCTTC CASSFRGRGDNEQFF
TRBJ2-5 TRBV5-4 - - TGTGCCAGCAGCTCGGGGGACAGATACCAAGAGACCCAGTACTTC CASSSGDRYQETQYF
TRBJ1-1 TRBV10-3 - - TGTGCCATCAGTGAGGGGGGAGGGGTGAACACTGAAGCTTTCTTT CAISEGGGVNTEAFF
TRBJ1-4 TRBV6-5 - - TGTGCCAGCAGAGTGGGTCGTGCAGGGAATGAAAAACTGTTTTTT CASRVGRAGNEKLFF
TRBJ1-1 TRBV2 - once TGTGCCAGCAGTGAGGGGAGGAACACTGAAGCTTTCTTT CASSEGRNTEAFF
TRBJ2-5 TRBV12-5 - - TGTGCTAGTGGTGTGGGATGGGCCCAAGAGACCCAGTACTTC CASGVGWAQETQYF
TRBJ1-4 TRBV19 TRBD1 - TGTGCCAGTAGCACGGGACAGATTGGTGAAAAACTGTTTTTT CASSTGQIGEKLFF
TRBJ2-3 TRBV6-5 - - TGTGCCAGCGTCCGGGGAGATGGGGATACGCAGTATTTT CASVRGDGDTQYF
TRBJ1-2 TRBV9 - - TGTGCCAGCAGCGTAGAGCAGGGGAACTATGGCTACACCTTC CASSVEQGNYGYTF
TRBJ1-1 TRBV5-4 - - TGTGCCAGCAGCCCCGGGGGAGGAGTCAAGAACACTGAAGCTTTCTTT CASSPGGGVKNTEAFF
TRBJ2-1 TRBV3-1/TRBV3-2 TRBD2 - TGTGCCAGCACCTCCGCCCCCTTAGCGGGGGCTGAGCAGTTCTTC CASTSAPLAGAEQFF
TRBJ1-2 TRBV29-1 - - TGCGTGGTGCAGGGCCTCGGCTATGGCTACACCTTC CVVQGLGYGYTF